The 17 T cell receptor beta chains reported below all come from one sample, sequenced in a study of cytomegalovirus exposure and HLA in healthy donors. PCR involved 60 Vbeta and 13 Jbeta primers. TCRdb's table, derived via immunoSEQ multiplex PCR, lists solely in-frame clones and lacks some. The table has 130,000 to 150,000 clones, roughly three quarters seen once. Input material: PBMCs. The receptor set was obtained from a woman in her thirties or forties in good health and CMV-seropositive.

The chain joins TRBV27 to TRBJ2-7, with a tentative D call TRBD2 (6 bases). The CDR3 has 14 amino acids. Germline lookup yields CDR1 MNHEY and CDR2 SMNVEV (reference sequence). V was shortened by 1 base and J by 3 bases, with 10 bases between the two germline ends. The DNA of the CDR3 is TGTGCCAGCAGTTTATGGTTTAGCGGCTACGAGCAGTACTTC. Amino acid sequence: CASSLWFSGYEQYF.

V is TRBV5-1 and J is TRBJ1-2, with D uncertain. V lost 0 bases and J lost 1, with 16 bases in between. This CDR3 contains 17 residues. Looked up from germline, CDR1 is SGHRS and CDR2 is YFSETQ. Here the CDR3 reads CASSLEAGFGYNYGYTF. The CDR3 DNA sequence: TGCGCCAGCAGCTTGGAGGCGGGTTTCGGGTATAACTATGGCTACACCTTC.

This clone was detected a few times. The chain links TRBV19 to TRBJ1-3; D uncertain. With 0 bases removed from V and 0 bases from J, the gap between germline ends came to 6 bases. Germline assignment: CDR1 LNHDA and CDR2 SQIVND (reference sequence). CDR3 length: 15 residues. For the CDR3, the DNA is TGTGCCAGTAGTATAGACAGGATCTCTGGAAACACCATATATTTT. Its translation: CASSIDRISGNTIYF.

A word on this clone: The same CDR3 is also encoded by other DNA sequences in this sample. The chain couples TRBV5-6 to TRBJ2-7, with 8 bases identical to TRBD1. The CDR3 has 13 residues. Germline V CDR1 and CDR2: SGHDT, YYEEEE. After removal of 5 bases from V and 4 bases from J, the junction contained 5 bases not matched to a gene. The CDR3 region is CASSPDRAYEQYF. CDR3 bases: TGTGCCAGCAGTCCGGACAGGGCTTACGAGCAGTACTTC.

The V gene is TRBV2, the J gene TRBJ1-5; no definite D call. Germline V CDR1 and CDR2: SNHLY, FYNNEI. V was cut by 3 bases and J by 6 bases, with 15 bases left in between. The CDR3 consists of 15 residues. The CDR3 here is CASSDGRLRGQPQHF. CDR3 coding DNA: TGTGCCAGCAGTGATGGCAGACTCCGAGGTCAGCCCCAGCATTTT.

This clone showed up just once. The rearrangement uses TRBV5-1 and TRBJ1-1, with D possibly being TRBD1 (5 bases). The CDR3 is 15 residues long. Looked up from germline, CDR1 is SGHRS and CDR2 is YFSETQ. V was trimmed by 4 bases and J by 1 base, leaving 14 bases between them. The CDR3 region is CASSTQVGGNTEAFF. DNA for the CDR3: TGCGCCAGCAGCACTCAAGTCGGGGGGAACACTGAAGCTTTCTTT.

This chain links TRBV21-1 with TRBJ2-7; the table names TRBD1, a call not compared with the DNA. TRBV21-1 is a listed pseudogene. The CDR3 has 15 residues. The CDR3 sequence: CASSITPGQIYEQYF. In DNA, the CDR3 is TGTGCCAGCAGCATTACCCCTGGACAGATCTACGAGCAGTACTTC.

The chain joins TRBV11-2 to TRBJ2-5; no clear D gene. V lost 6 bases and J lost 5, with 13 bases in between. The CDR3 length is 13 residues. Germline V lookup: CDR1 SGHAT, CDR2 FQNNGV. This CDR3 reads CASRTNRLETQYF. CDR3 nucleotide sequence: TGTGCCAGCAGAACAAACAGATTGGAGACCCAGTACTTC.

The genes are TRBV7-2 and TRBJ2-5; TRBD2 matches 8 bases. The V gene end was trimmed by 4 bases and the J gene end by 5 bases; junction bases not matched to a gene: 6. This CDR3 has 14 amino acids. The germline V gene has CDR1 SGHTA and CDR2 FQGNSA. CDR3 sequence: CASSSRGGDETQYF. DNA of the CDR3: TGTGCCAGCAGCTCCCGGGGGGGCGATGAGACCCAGTACTTC.

The chain combines TRBV5-4 with TRBJ2-5; 10 bases are a match to TRBD2. V lost 4 bases and J lost 4; bases outside the gene matches: 4. Germline V gives CDR1 SGHNT, CDR2 YYREEE (reference sequence). The CDR3 has 14 amino acids. The CDR3 region is CASSTGTSVETQYF. The CDR3 DNA reads as TGTGCCAGCAGCACCGGGACTAGCGTAGAGACCCAGTACTTC. Complete variable domain (other parts from reference TRBV5-4 and TRBJ2-5): ETGVTQSPTHLIKTRGQQVTLRCSSQSGHNTVSWYQQALGQGPQFIFQYYREEENGRGNFPPRFSGLQFPNYSSELNVNALELDDSALYLCASSTGTSVETQYFGPGTRLLVL.

V and J are TRBV5-6 and TRBJ1-5, with D maybe TRBD1 (5 bases). CDR1 SGHDT and CDR2 YYEEEE come from the germline V gene. Trimming took off 0 bases at V and 6 bases at J, with 16 bases between the two ends. The CDR3 totals 16 residues. CDR3 protein: CASSLGAGGVTQPQHF. The CDR3 DNA sequence: TGTGCCAGCAGCTTGGGGGCTGGGGGGGTTACTCAGCCCCAGCATTTT.

The chain uses TRBV5-1 and TRBJ1-1, with D possibly TRBD1 on 5 matching bases. The CDR3 is 16 amino acids. V gave up 4 bases and J gave up 0 bases, with 16 bases separating them. Germline CDR1 SGHRS, CDR2 YFSETQ. CDR3 sequence (DNA): TGCGCCAGCAGCCCTCAGCAGGGTAGAATGAACACTGAAGCTTTCTTT. The encoded protein is CASSPQQGRMNTEAFF.

The chain uses TRBV4-1 and TRBJ2-1; tentative D call: TRBD2 (6 bases). Between the trimmed V and J ends, which lost 1 base and 8 bases, there was a span of 9 bases. The CDR3 has 13 amino acids. Per germline, CDR1 MGHRA and CDR2 YSYEKL. In DNA, the CDR3 is TGCGCCAGCAGCCAAGCTCCGGGGGATGAGCAGTTCTTC. It is translated as CASSQAPGDEQFF.

CDR3 residues: CAWIGDIRSYGYTF. The CDR3 bases are TGTGCCTGGATCGGGGACATTCGGTCTTATGGCTACACCTTC. The genes are TRBV30 and TRBJ1-2; possibly TRBD1 for D (6 bases). From germline, CDR1 is GTSNPN and CDR2 SVGIG (reference sequence). V was cut by 4 bases and J by 5 bases, with 17 bases left in between. The CDR3 contains 14 residues.

This clone is a singleton in its sample. This CDR3 reads CASSRGSSYEQYF. The CDR3 nucleotides read TGCGCCAGTAGTCGGGGGAGCTCCTACGAGCAGTACTTC. V gene TRBV10-1 combines with J gene TRBJ2-7, with a possible D match to TRBD2 (6 bases). The CDR3 covers 13 residues. Germline CDR1 is WNHNN and CDR2 is SYGVQD (reference sequence). V was pared by 9 bases and J by 0 bases, with 12 bases between.

This clone was counted a single time. The chain combines TRBV6-1 with TRBJ1-5; 12 bases fit TRBD1. This CDR3 is built from 15 residues. Per germline, CDR1 MNHNS and CDR2 SASEGT. V gave up 4 bases and J gave up 7 bases; unmatched junction bases: 5. The CDR3: CASSGGQGAIQPQHF. CDR3 sequence (DNA): TGTGCCAGCAGTGGGGGACAGGGGGCCATCCAGCCCCAGCATTTT.

A single count supports this clone. The chain couples TRBV18 to TRBJ1-4, with 8 bases fitting TRBD1. This CDR3 is 17 amino acids long. Germline V gene sequence: CDR1 KGHSH, CDR2 LQKENI. V gave up 2 bases and J gave up 2 bases; unmatched junction bases: 7. The CDR3 protein is CASSPRIQGATNEKLFF. CDR3 DNA: TGTGCCAGCTCACCAAGGATCCAGGGGGCTACTAATGAAAAACTGTTTTTT.